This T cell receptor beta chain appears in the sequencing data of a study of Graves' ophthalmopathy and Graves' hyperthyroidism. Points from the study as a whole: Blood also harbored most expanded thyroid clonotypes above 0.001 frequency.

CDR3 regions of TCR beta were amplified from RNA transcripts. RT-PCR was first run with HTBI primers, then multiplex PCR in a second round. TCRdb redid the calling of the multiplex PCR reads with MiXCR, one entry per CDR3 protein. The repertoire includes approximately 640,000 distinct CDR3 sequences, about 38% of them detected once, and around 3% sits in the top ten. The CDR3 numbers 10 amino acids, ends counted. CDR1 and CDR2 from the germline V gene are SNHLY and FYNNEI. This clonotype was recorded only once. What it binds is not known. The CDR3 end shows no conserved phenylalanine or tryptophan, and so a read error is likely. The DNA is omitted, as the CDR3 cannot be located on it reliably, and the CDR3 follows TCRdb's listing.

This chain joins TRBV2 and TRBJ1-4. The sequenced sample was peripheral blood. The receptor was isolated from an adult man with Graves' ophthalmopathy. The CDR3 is CASSEAQESY.